This T cell receptor (beta chain) comes out of a study of blood T cell repertoires in COVID-19. Across the study: Donors in the United States, Italy and Spain gave samples during acute or convalescent COVID-19.

Method: immunoSEQ multiplex PCR; TCRdb's copy keeps in-frame clones and lacks some. The sample lists fewer than 100,000 clones, approximately 86% occurring once. The material sequenced was peripheral blood. This TCR derives from a man aged 60 to 69 with acute or convalescent COVID-19.

CDR3 loop: CASSPRGSGGNYEQYF. In DNA, the CDR3 is TGTGCCAGCAGCCCCCGTGGTAGCGGGGGGAACTACGAGCAGTACTTC. This rearrangement joins TRBV3-1 (or the pseudogene TRBV3-2) to TRBJ2-7; 10 positions match TRBD2. Germline CDR1 LGHDT, CDR2 YNNKEL (reference sequence). The CDR3 length is 16 residues. J lost 3 bases, V lost 4 bases, and 9 bases had no gene match.